Presented here are 20 T cell receptor beta chains from one specimen sequenced in a study of cytomegalovirus exposure and HLA in healthy donors. PCR was performed using 60 Vbeta and 13 Jbeta primers. Profiling relied on immunoSEQ multiplex PCR, and the TCRdb table lists in-frame clones only, not all of them. The sample gives under 200,000 clones, around 82% of which show up once; 4.5% to 6% is in the top ten. The specimen sequenced was PBMCs. The receptors derive from a man in his forties in good health and CMV-seronegative.

The J gene is TRBJ2-7, the V gene TRBV7-2; 7 positions agree with TRBD1. With V trimmed by 4 bases and J by 1 base, 7 bases remained unmatched. CDR1 is SGHTA and CDR2 is FQGNSA in the germline V gene. The CDR3 spans 15 residues. The CDR3 DNA follows: TGTGCCAGCAGCTACGGTGGGACAGTGTCCTACGAGCAGTACTTC. This gives the protein CASSYGGTVSYEQYF.

As for this clone: A read error may account for a junction end that differs from germline. The V and J genes are TRBV5-4 and TRBJ2-1; 12 bases match TRBD2. Germline V lookup: CDR1 SGHNT, CDR2 YYREEE (reference sequence). The CDR3 is 18 residues long. CDR3 nucleotide sequence: TGCGCCAGCAGCCAAGAGGGGCTAGCGGGAGGGGGTTACAATGAGCAGTTCTTC. This sequence encodes CASSQEGLAGGGYNEQFF. Full variable domain (remainder filled in from reference TRBV5-4 and TRBJ2-1): ETGVTQSPTHLIKTRGQQVTLRCSSQSGHNTVSWYQQALGQGPQFIFQYYREEENGRGNFPPRFSGLQFPNYSSELNVNALELDDSALYLCASSQEGLAGGGYNEQFFGPGTRLTVL.

CDR3 DNA: TGTGCCAGCAGCCGAGGGGGACTAGGAGACGAGCAGTACTTC. It codes for CASSRGGLGDEQYF. The J gene is TRBJ2-7, the V gene TRBV5-4; TRBD2 agrees at 8 bases. V lost 4 bases to trimming and J lost 5 bases; unmatched junction nucleotides: 8. The germline gives CDR1 SGHNT, CDR2 YYREEE (reference sequence). There are 14 residues in the CDR3.

V gene TRBV4-3 combines with J gene TRBJ2-1; D is perhaps TRBD2 (5 bases). The V gene lost 0 bases and the J gene lost 1 base, with 13 bases spanning the gap. Germline CDR1 and CDR2: LGHNA and YSLEER. The CDR3 is 17 amino acids. CDR3: CASSQEGYPGSYNEQFF. Here the CDR3 DNA reads TGCGCCAGCAGCCAAGAGGGCTATCCGGGGTCCTACAATGAGCAGTTCTTC.

The gene calls are TRBV10-1 and TRBJ2-1, with a possible D match to TRBD2 (5 bases). The V end lost 2 bases, the J end lost 8 bases, and 10 bases lay between the germline ends. CDR1 is WNHNN and CDR2 is SYGVQD in the germline V gene (reference sequence). The CDR3 runs 13 residues. The CDR3 coding sequence is TGCGCCAGCAGTGAGGGTCTAGCCTATGAGCAGTTCTTC. Its translation is CASSEGLAYEQFF.

This chain connects TRBV29-1 to TRBJ2-7; 9 bases agree with TRBD2. This CDR3 region has 15 residues. V shed 0 bases, J shed 3 bases, and the junction held 6 bases outside the gene matches. Germline V gene data show CDR1 as SQVTM and CDR2 as ANQGSEA. CDR3 in amino acids: CSVEDKTSGDYEQYF. The CDR3 nucleotides read TGCAGCGTTGAAGATAAGACTAGCGGAGACTACGAGCAGTACTTC.

V usage is TRBV10-1 and J usage is TRBJ2-6; D is ambiguous. This CDR3 contains 14 residues. V was clipped by 1 base and J by 4 bases, with 5 bases between them. The germline V gene has CDR1 WNHNN and CDR2 SYGVQD (reference sequence). Here the CDR3 DNA reads TGCGCCAGCAGTGAGTGGGCGGGGGCCAACGTCCTGACTTTC. Protein: CASSEWAGANVLTF.

This chain joins TRBV7-9 and TRBJ2-7; 9 bases are a match to TRBD2. With V trimmed by 3 bases and J by 5 bases, 8 bases remained unmatched. Germline V gene lookup returns CDR1 SEHNR and CDR2 FQNEAQ (reference sequence). The CDR3 runs to 15 residues. CDR3 sequence (DNA): TGTGCCAGCAGCTTTATGTTTAGCGGGAGTAACGAGCAGTACTTC. This gives the protein CASSFMFSGSNEQYF.

This clone was detected only once. The rearrangement joins TRBV30 to TRBJ2-7; D perhaps matches TRBD2 (6 bases). This CDR3 is 13 amino acids long. Trimming shortened V by 5 bases and J by 0 bases, and 11 bases separated the two germline ends. CDR1 and CDR2 (germline): GTSNPN, SVGIG (reference sequence). The CDR3 loop reads CAWGTSSSYEQYF. As DNA, the CDR3 is TGTGCCTGGGGGACTTCCAGCTCCTACGAGCAGTACTTC.

The chain is built from TRBV5-1 and TRBJ2-5; TRBD1 matches 9 bases. The CDR3 length is 14 residues. Germline V gene sequence: CDR1 SGHRS, CDR2 YFSETQ. V was clipped by 0 bases and J by 6 bases; unmatched bases: 3. CDR3 sequence reads: CASSLEDRGKTQYF. The CDR3 bases are TGCGCCAGCAGCTTGGAGGACAGGGGAAAGACCCAGTACTTC.

The chain links TRBV5-1 to TRBJ2-3; D not resolved. The CDR3 consists of 11 residues. The V end was cut by 2 bases, the J end by 6 bases, with 4 bases between. Germline CDR1 SGHRS, CDR2 YFSETQ. The CDR3 DNA reads TGCGCCAGCAGCTTTATGGATACGCAGTATTTT. It specifies CASSFMDTQYF.

The chain joins TRBV5-1 to TRBJ2-3, with a tentative D call TRBD1 (8 bases). Germline loops: CDR1 SGHRS, CDR2 YFSETQ. The V and J ends lost 4 bases and 6 bases respectively, with 18 bases between them. The CDR3 runs 15 residues. The CDR3 coding sequence is TGCGCCAGCAGCACAGGGGGGGCCCCCCGTGATACGCAGTATTTT. The encoded protein is CASSTGGAPRDTQYF.

The chain joins TRBV6-5 to TRBJ2-7; tentative D call: TRBD2 (6 bases). The CDR3 has 12 residues. Trimming removed 7 bases at V and 6 bases at J, with 13 bases between. Germline CDR1 and CDR2: MNHEY and SVGAGI. DNA of the CDR3: TGTGCCAGCAATGCGGGACCCGGCGAGCAGTACTTC. Its protein is CASNAGPGEQYF.

This chain uses TRBV11-2 with TRBJ2-7, with 8 nucleotides matching TRBD1. J lost 4 bases, V lost 5 bases, and 7 bases had no gene match. The germline CDR1 and CDR2 sequences are SGHAT and FQNNGV. This CDR3 is built from 14 residues. The CDR3 nucleotides are TGTGCCAGCAGCCATCGACAGGGGCGGTACGAGCAGTACTTC. Its translation is CASSHRQGRYEQYF.

The genes are TRBV7-9 and TRBJ2-3; tentatively, D is TRBD2 (7 bases). The V gene's germline CDR1 is SEHNR and CDR2 FQNEAQ (reference sequence). The CDR3 extends over 16 amino acids. V was clipped by 3 bases and J by 0 bases, with 13 bases between them. The CDR3 reads CASSLASGQSTDTQYF. The CDR3 region has the DNA TGTGCCAGCAGCTTGGCTAGCGGACAGAGCACAGATACGCAGTATTTT.

The rearrangement links TRBV6-6 to TRBJ1-6; perhaps TRBD1 as D (5 bases). V lost 0 bases and J 10 bases, leaving 10 bases between the germline ends. This CDR3 has 14 residues. Germline V CDR1 and CDR2: MNHNY, SVGAGI (reference sequence). CDR3 coding DNA: TGTGCCAGCAGTTACTCGACGGACATCTCACCCCTCCACTTT. This gives the protein CASSYSTDISPLHF.

This chain links TRBV7-9 with TRBJ1-2; TRBD1 aligns across 10 bases. The V segment lost 1 base and the J segment 8 bases; nucleotides outside the gene matches: 7. This CDR3 region has 15 residues. Germline CDR1 SEHNR, CDR2 FQNEAQ (reference sequence). Here the CDR3 DNA reads TGTGCCAGCAGCTTAGACAGGACAGGGGGAAGAGGCTACACCTTC. Translating gives CASSLDRTGGRGYTF. The variable domain in full, with the rest retrieved from reference TRBV7-9 and TRBJ1-2, is DTGVSQNPRHKITKRGQNVTFRCDPISEHNRLYWYRQTLGQGPEFLTYFQNEAQLEKSRLLSDRFSAERPKGSFSTLEIQRTEQGDSAMYLCASSLDRTGGRGYTFGSGTRLTVV.

The chain links TRBV5-6 to TRBJ2-1; 8 bases fit TRBD1. CDR3 length: 15 residues. Germline-derived CDR1 and CDR2 are SGHDT and YYEEEE. V shed 1 base, J shed 2 bases, and the junction held 2 bases outside the gene matches. In DNA form, the CDR3 reads TGTGCCAGCAGCTTGACAGGGGGTACCTACAATGAGCAGTTCTTC. Amino acid sequence: CASSLTGGTYNEQFF.

The V and J genes are TRBV7-2 and TRBJ2-7; 7 positions match TRBD2. The CDR3 runs to 14 residues. The germline V gene encodes CDR1 SGHTA and CDR2 FQGNSA. V dropped 0 bases and J dropped 5; count of bases not matched to a gene: 4. The CDR3 protein is CASSLAGGVHEQYF. CDR3 DNA sequence: TGTGCCAGCAGCTTAGCGGGGGGGGTCCACGAGCAGTACTTC.

The chain uses TRBV10-1 and TRBJ2-3; 9 positions match TRBD1. Germline V gene lookup returns CDR1 WNHNN and CDR2 SYGVQD (reference sequence). Unmatched junction bases numbered 4, after V lost 6 bases and J lost 3 bases. The CDR3 extends over 14 amino acids. The CDR3 nucleotides are TGCGCCAGCAGCGACAGGGGGGGAACAGATACGCAGTATTTT. This encodes CASSDRGGTDTQYF.